Listed below are T cell receptor beta chains from one sample, sequenced in a study of blood T cell repertoires in COVID-19. Clones were read by immunoSEQ multiplex PCR, and TCRdb kept only the in-frame ones, dropping some. This table holds 180,000 or so clones, around 86% found once. Specimen: peripheral blood. Source of these receptors: a man between 60 and 75 years old with acute or convalescent COVID-19. Both conserved end residues are part of each CDR3. Only part of the rows carry a size: once, few, many, or a class if the clone is expanded.

CDR3	size	J	V
CATSREGGGGGNQPQHF	.	TRBJ1-5	TRBV15
CASSLSETQYF	.	TRBJ2-5	TRBV19
CASSASGGYTF	.	TRBJ1-2	TRBV18
CASSERRGSGTGELFF	.	TRBJ2-2	TRBV2
CASRRSSQGYYGYTF	.	TRBJ1-2	TRBV9
CASTSGQGNTEAFF	.	TRBJ1-1	TRBV9
CATSRDSNTIYEQYF	once	TRBJ2-7	TRBV15
CASSRDRGQEKLFF	.	TRBJ1-4	TRBV10-1
CASSYRIVREGYEQYF	.	TRBJ2-7	TRBV6-2/TRBV6-3
CAWSGGVNQPQHF	once	TRBJ1-5	TRBV30
CASSFRRDSYNSPLHF	few	TRBJ1-6	TRBV7-8
CASSTNREGSAPLHF	.	TRBJ1-6	TRBV5-5
CASSPNPRDNEQFF	once	TRBJ2-1	TRBV7-7
CASSQARGVRGRGGEQFF	.	TRBJ2-1	TRBV19
CASSSPGGSGEQYF	.	TRBJ2-7	TRBV27
CASSLGGERPQYF	.	TRBJ2-3	TRBV5-1
CASSLKPTLGSSARGGRRTDTQYF	once	TRBJ2-3	TRBV7-3
CASSLFGGDQPQHF	once	TRBJ1-5	TRBV27
CASSQPGTGVTYGYTF	.	TRBJ1-2	TRBV4-1
CATSGMNTEAFF	.	TRBJ1-1	TRBV24-1
CASSPPRWNQPQHF	.	TRBJ1-5	TRBV7-3
CATSGRGGSLYGYTF	.	TRBJ1-2	TRBV15
CASSEASRVSQPQHF	.	TRBJ1-5	TRBV6-1
CASSPQITDTQYF	.	TRBJ2-3	TRBV12-3/TRBV12-4
CASSPRGVGQGNGYTF	.	TRBJ1-2	TRBV9
CASRVAAGHEQYF	few	TRBJ2-7	TRBV6-5
CASLSERLAGSRETQYF	.	TRBJ2-5	TRBV7-9
CASSLRLAGGLDTQYF	.	TRBJ2-3	TRBV7-6
CASSFNGKGSINEQFF	.	TRBJ2-1	TRBV28
CASSFLLAGGSDEQYF	.	TRBJ2-7	TRBV27
CASNGSEDTQYF	once	TRBJ2-3	TRBV28
CASCRDINSPLHF	.	TRBJ1-6	TRBV5-1
CASSSRGLNTGELFF	.	TRBJ2-2	TRBV6-5
CASSQDPGGRVIKFF	.	TRBJ2-1	TRBV3-1/TRBV3-2
CASSFQEVGTEAFF	.	TRBJ1-1	TRBV11-2
CASSLERGAGGSYNEQFF	.	TRBJ2-1	TRBV7-6
CASSANRVSTEAFF	.	TRBJ1-1	TRBV19
CASSLWGGSYEQYF	.	TRBJ2-7	TRBV28
CASKRGAYDGYTF	once	TRBJ1-2	TRBV28
CASSPELPSF	.	TRBJ2-7	TRBV7-9